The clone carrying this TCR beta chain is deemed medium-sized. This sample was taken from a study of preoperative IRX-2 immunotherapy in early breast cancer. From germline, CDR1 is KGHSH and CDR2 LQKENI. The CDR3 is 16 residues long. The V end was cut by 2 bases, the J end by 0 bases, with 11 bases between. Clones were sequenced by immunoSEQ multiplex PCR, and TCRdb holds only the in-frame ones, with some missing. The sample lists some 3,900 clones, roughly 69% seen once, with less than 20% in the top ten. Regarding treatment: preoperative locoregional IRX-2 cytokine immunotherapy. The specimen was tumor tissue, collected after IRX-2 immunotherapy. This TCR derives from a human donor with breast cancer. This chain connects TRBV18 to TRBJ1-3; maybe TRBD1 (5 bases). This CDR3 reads CASSPRDRSSGNTIYF. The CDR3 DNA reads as TGTGCCAGCTCACCAAGGGACCGGAGCTCTGGAAACACCATATATTTT.